This T cell receptor (beta chain) was recovered during a study of blood T cell repertoires in COVID-19. Study details: COVID-19 samples collected from the United States, Italy and Spain covered acute and convalescent phases. The cDNA or gDNA used as material had been derived from T cells, B-cell-depleted T cells, or PBMCs.

V gave up 3 bases and J gave up 10 bases; unmatched junction bases: 6. This CDR3 region has 15 residues. In germline, CDR1 is SGDLS, CDR2 YYNGEE. Original data processing: Estimates of nucleated cell counts were drawn from the amplification of reference gene primers. Method: immunoSEQ multiplex PCR; TCRdb's copy keeps in-frame clones and lacks some. Clone size and V and J calls were adopted from that table, with D and trimming inferred from the DNA. The sample includes about 200,000 clones, approximately 91% of them seen just once. The sequenced sample consisted of peripheral blood. The receptor's source is a man aged 40-49 years with acute or convalescent COVID-19. This rearrangement joins TRBV9 to TRBJ1-6; TRBD1 aligns across 11 bases. CDR3 protein: CASSDGQGAGSPLHF. The CDR3, as DNA: TGTGCCAGCAGCGACGGACAGGGGGCTGGATCACCCCTCCACTTT.